One sample yielded the 10 T cell receptor beta chains listed below, sequenced in a study of CD8+ T cells in alopecia areata. The treatment: oral pan-JAK inhibitor, 5-10 mg twice daily. Reverse transcribed after extraction, RNA yielded cDNA as the sequencing template. Method: immunoSEQ multiplex PCR; TCRdb's copy keeps in-frame clones and lacks some. Of over 95,000 clones listed, roughly 64% are singletons. The source was CD8+ T cells sorted from blood, collected at week 4, from a patient treated with tofacitinib. Receptor source: a human donor with alopecia areata.

This clone was observed a handful of times. The chain links TRBV29-1 to TRBJ2-3, with TRBD1 as a possible D gene (7 bases). The CDR3 spans 15 residues. Germline V gene data show CDR1 as SQVTM and CDR2 as ANQGSEA. V lost 1 base and J 2 bases, leaving 13 bases between the germline ends. CDR3 nucleotides: TGCAGCGTTGAAGGGGGGGACAGACCCACAGATACGCAGTATTTT. Amino acids: CSVEGGDRPTDTQYF.

The chain couples TRBV4-1 to TRBJ2-1; TRBD2 might be the D (6 bases). Germline loops: CDR1 MGHRA, CDR2 YSYEKL. This CDR3 contains 17 residues. Trimming pared 4 bases from V and 6 bases from J, leaving 22 bases between. DNA for the CDR3: TGCGCCAGCAGCCTGTCTGTACGCGGGGAAAAGGGCAATGAGCAGTTCTTC. It codes for CASSLSVRGEKGNEQFF.

The V call is TRBV7-9, the J call TRBJ2-7; unclear D gene. The length of the CDR3 is 14 residues. Trimming took off 5 bases at V and 0 bases at J, with 11 bases between the two ends. Germline loops: CDR1 SEHNR, CDR2 FQNEAQ (reference sequence). CDR3: CASSPPTASYEQYF. In DNA form, the CDR3 reads TGTGCCAGCAGCCCCCCCACAGCCTCCTACGAGCAGTACTTC.

This rearrangement joins TRBV27 to TRBJ2-2; 7 bases map to TRBD1. The CDR3 runs to 17 residues. Germline trimming cut 5 bases from V and 3 bases from J; bases unmatched to any gene: 12. CDR1 is MNHEY, CDR2 SMNVEV, per germline (reference sequence). The CDR3 nucleotides are TGTGCCAGCAGTCCCCGTCAGGGGGTCTTTGACACCGGGGAGCTGTTTTTT. Its protein is CASSPRQGVFDTGELFF.

The sample holds a few counts of this clone. This sequence joins TRBV9 and TRBJ2-5; either TRBD1 or TRBD2 may fit D (5 bases each). There are 14 residues in the CDR3. CDR1 and CDR2 (germline): SGDLS, YYNGEE. V dropped 0 bases and J dropped 4 bases, with 10 bases sitting between them. The CDR3 DNA follows: TGTGCCAGCAGCGTAGGCTCGGGGACAGAGACCCAGTACTTC. Protein: CASSVGSGTETQYF.

This chain connects TRBV7-9 to TRBJ2-2; D is perhaps TRBD1 or TRBD2 (5 bases each). Germline V CDR1 and CDR2: SEHNR, FQNEAQ (reference sequence). V was shortened by 0 bases and J by 0 bases, with 5 bases between the two germline ends. This CDR3 is 15 amino acids long. This CDR3 is CASSLAGANTGELFF. CDR3 in DNA: TGTGCCAGCAGCTTAGCGGGGGCGAACACCGGGGAGCTGTTTTTT.

The CDR3 nucleotides are TGCGCCAGCAGCCAAGAGGAGACTAGCGGCACAGATACGCAGTATTTT. Its translation is CASSQEETSGTDTQYF. The V call is TRBV4-1, the J call TRBJ2-3, with 8 positions matching TRBD2. The CDR3 extends over 16 amino acids. V trimming: 0 bases; J trimming: 1 base; junction bases outside the gene matches: 3. Germline V lookup: CDR1 MGHRA, CDR2 YSYEKL.

V usage is TRBV5-6 and J usage is TRBJ1-1; no clear D. The CDR3 runs to 15 residues. Germline V gene lookup returns CDR1 SGHDT and CDR2 YYEEEE. V was trimmed by 0 bases and J by 1 base, leaving 10 bases between them. The DNA of the CDR3 is TGTGCCAGCAGCTTGGACGGGGATAGGAACACTGAAGCTTTCTTT. Encoded protein: CASSLDGDRNTEAFF.

V and J are TRBV29-1 and TRBJ2-7; possibly TRBD1 for D (5 bases). V lost 0 bases and J 3 bases, leaving 9 bases between the germline ends. The CDR3 is 13 amino acids. CDR1 is SQVTM and CDR2 is ANQGSEA in the germline V gene. The CDR3 protein is CSVEDRANYEQYF. CDR3 in DNA: TGCAGCGTTGAAGACAGGGCTAACTACGAGCAGTACTTC.

This chain joins TRBV7-2 and TRBJ2-7, with 9 bases matching TRBD2. The CDR3 spans 14 residues. The trim removed 11 bases at V and 1 base at J, leaving 9 bases unmatched. Germline lookup yields CDR1 SGHTA and CDR2 FQGNSA. In DNA form, the CDR3 reads TGTGCCTGCTCGGTTAGCGGGGGTTCCTACGAGCAGTACTTC. Translated, it gives CACSVSGGSYEQYF.